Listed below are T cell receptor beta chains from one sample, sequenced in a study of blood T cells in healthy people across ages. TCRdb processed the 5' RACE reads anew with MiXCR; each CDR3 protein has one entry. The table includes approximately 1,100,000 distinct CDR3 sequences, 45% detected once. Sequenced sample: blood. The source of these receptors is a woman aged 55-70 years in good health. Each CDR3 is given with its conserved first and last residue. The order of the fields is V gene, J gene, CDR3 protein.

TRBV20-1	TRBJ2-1	CSAVQREGYNEQFF
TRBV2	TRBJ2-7	CASTETSGHYEQYF
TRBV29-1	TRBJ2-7	CSVEDWAGGSYEQYF
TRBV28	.	CASSVPRGSETQYF
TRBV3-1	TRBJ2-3	CASSPSSGSAADTQYF
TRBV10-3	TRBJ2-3	CAIRTSGYTDTQYF
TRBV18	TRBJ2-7	CASSFDRASYEQYF
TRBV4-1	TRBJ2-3	CASSQDGAGGPTDTQYF
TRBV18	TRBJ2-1	CASSPERGLANEQFF
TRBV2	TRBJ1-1	CASLAGFNTEAFF
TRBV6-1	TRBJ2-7	CASSEERIPSYEQYF
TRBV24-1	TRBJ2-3	CATSDSTSGRAGDTQYF
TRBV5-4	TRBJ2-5	CASSLDPGRGTQYF
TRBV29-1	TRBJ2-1	CSVEDWQRGLAAYNEQFF
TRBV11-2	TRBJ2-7	CASSLGLAGSTYEQYF
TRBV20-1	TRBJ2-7	CSAPPDDRGSSYEQYF
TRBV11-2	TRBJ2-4	CASSLAPRGSIAKNIQYF
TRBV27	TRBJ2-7	CASSLPQTSGAAYEQYF
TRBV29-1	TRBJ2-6	CSAISGANVLTF
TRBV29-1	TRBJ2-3	CSGRGTSGSGSTDTQYF
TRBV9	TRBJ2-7	CASSVGDSTYEQYF
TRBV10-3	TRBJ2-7	CAIQNKRTGSGEQYF
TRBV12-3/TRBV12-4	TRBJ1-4	CASSSRGMGRTNEKLFF
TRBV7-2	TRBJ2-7	CASSLVRSSGEQYF
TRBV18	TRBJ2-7	CASSPRQGTIYEQYF
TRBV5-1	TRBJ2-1	CASSLPQSSYNEQFF
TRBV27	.	CASSPSGFEQYF
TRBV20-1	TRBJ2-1	CSARDGGSHNEQFF
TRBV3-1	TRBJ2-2	CASSHGTGELFF
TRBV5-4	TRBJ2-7	CASSSERAFGAYEQYF
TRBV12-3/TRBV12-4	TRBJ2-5	CASMRTAPETQYF
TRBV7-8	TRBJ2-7	CASSLGTGVFYEQYF
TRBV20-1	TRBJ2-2	CSASAGAGTGELFF
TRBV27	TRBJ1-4	CASSLSVVVGEKLFF
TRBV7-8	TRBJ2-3	CASRGRVTSGSYSTDTQYF
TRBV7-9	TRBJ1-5	CASSDQGRNQPQHF
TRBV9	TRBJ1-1	CASSVTARGRENTEAFF
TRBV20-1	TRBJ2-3	CSARDRMGLDTQYF
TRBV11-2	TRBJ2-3	CASSSGQGRTDTQYF
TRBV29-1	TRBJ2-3	CSVVPETDTQYF
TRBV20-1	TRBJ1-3	CSARQLDTIYF
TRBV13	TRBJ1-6	CASSIGTAPLHF
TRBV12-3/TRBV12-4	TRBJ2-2	CASSRDTIIGELFF
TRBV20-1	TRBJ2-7	CSARGAASSYEQYF
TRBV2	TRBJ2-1	CASSYGGLGRGNEQFF
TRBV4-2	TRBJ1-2	CASSLGQGADGYTF
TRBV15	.	CATSRDQAGVSYNEQYF
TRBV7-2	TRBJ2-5	CASSFGRGTKETQYF
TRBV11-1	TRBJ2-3	CASSFGLQSTDTQYF
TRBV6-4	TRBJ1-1	CASSVTGTNTEAFF
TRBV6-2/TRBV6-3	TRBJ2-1	CASSYLSSSGGYNEQFF
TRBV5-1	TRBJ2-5	CASSLAGAAIETQYF
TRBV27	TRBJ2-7	CASRNGPPGLASYEQYF